Listed below are T cell receptor beta chains from one sample, sequenced in a study of blood T cell repertoires in COVID-19. Repertoires were generated with immunoSEQ multiplex PCR, while TCRdb's copy carries only in-frame clones and drops some. The profile shows just under 350,000 clones, roughly 90% of them singletons. The sequenced sample consisted of peripheral blood. The receptors here all came from a woman aged 70 to 79 with COVID-19, enrolled during active disease. Both conserved end residues are part of each CDR3. Fields, in order: D gene, J gene, clone size, V gene, CDR3 DNA, CDR3 protein. A D gene is named only where the DNA matches it firmly. Clone size is stated in some rows and not others, as once, few, many or a class when expanded.

d_gene: TRBD1; j_gene: TRBJ1-5; abundance: -; v_gene: TRBV2; CDR3nt: TGTGCCAGCAGTGGGACAGGGAACCAGCCCCAGCATTTT; CDR3aa: CASSGTGNQPQHF
d_gene: -; j_gene: TRBJ2-7; abundance: -; v_gene: TRBV11-1; CDR3nt: TGTGCCAGCAGCCGTTTACAGACGACGGGGGAGCAGTACTTC; CDR3aa: CASSRLQTTGEQYF
d_gene: TRBD1; j_gene: TRBJ2-5; abundance: -; v_gene: TRBV5-8; CDR3nt: TGTGCCAGCAGCTTGTGGCAGGGGGTAGGAGAGACCCAGTACTTC; CDR3aa: CASSLWQGVGETQYF
d_gene: -; j_gene: TRBJ1-1; abundance: -; v_gene: TRBV5-5; CDR3nt: TGTGCCAGCAGCCCTGCTAGGTCCGCTCTCGGAACTGAAGCTTTCTTT; CDR3aa: CASSPARSALGTEAFF
d_gene: -; j_gene: TRBJ2-3; abundance: -; v_gene: TRBV6-5; CDR3nt: TGTGCCAGCAGTTACGGGGCGGCTAACCCTACGCAGTATTTT; CDR3aa: CASSYGAANPTQYF
d_gene: -; j_gene: TRBJ2-5; abundance: -; v_gene: TRBV28; CDR3nt: TGTGCCAGCAGACAGGACAGCCTCCAAGAGACCCAGTACTTC; CDR3aa: CASRQDSLQETQYF
d_gene: TRBD1; j_gene: TRBJ1-2; abundance: -; v_gene: TRBV27; CDR3nt: TGTGCCAGCAGTTTAGATCTACAGGGGAACTATGGCTACACCTTC; CDR3aa: CASSLDLQGNYGYTF
d_gene: TRBD1; j_gene: TRBJ1-2; abundance: -; v_gene: TRBV24-1; CDR3nt: TGTGCCAGCCAAAGCGACAGGGCAGATGGCTACACCTTC; CDR3aa: CASQSDRADGYTF
d_gene: TRBD2; j_gene: TRBJ2-2; abundance: -; v_gene: TRBV6-6; CDR3nt: TGTGCCAGCAGTCTAGCGGGGGGCGGCGGGGAGCTGTTTTTT; CDR3aa: CASSLAGGGGELFF
d_gene: -; j_gene: TRBJ1-1; abundance: once; v_gene: TRBV7-2; CDR3nt: TGTGCCAGCAGCTTAGGACCCCCAGGTCTGAACACTGAAGCTTTCTTT; CDR3aa: CASSLGPPGLNTEAFF
d_gene: TRBD1; j_gene: TRBJ2-3; abundance: -; v_gene: TRBV5-8; CDR3nt: TGTGCCAGCAGCTTGCAGGGACAGGGAACAGATACGCAGTATTTT; CDR3aa: CASSLQGQGTDTQYF
d_gene: -; j_gene: TRBJ1-3; abundance: -; v_gene: TRBV18; CDR3nt: TGTGCCAGCTCACCGGCGACACTAGCCCTCTCTGGAAACACCATATATTTT; CDR3aa: CASSPATLALSGNTIYF
d_gene: -; j_gene: TRBJ1-6; abundance: -; v_gene: TRBV5-1; CDR3nt: TGCGCCAGCAGCTTGGCAGGGGACAATTCACCCCTCCACTTT; CDR3aa: CASSLAGDNSPLHF
d_gene: TRBD1; j_gene: TRBJ1-5; abundance: -; v_gene: TRBV20-1; CDR3nt: TGCAGTGCCAGTGACAGGGTCAATCAGCCCCAGCATTTT; CDR3aa: CSASDRVNQPQHF
d_gene: TRBD1; j_gene: TRBJ1-6; abundance: -; v_gene: TRBV6-1; CDR3nt: TGTGCCAGCAGTCGGGACAGCTCCTATAATTCACCCCTCCACTTT; CDR3aa: CASSRDSSYNSPLHF
d_gene: -; j_gene: TRBJ1-2; abundance: few; v_gene: TRBV12-5; CDR3nt: TGTGCTAGTGGTTTGGGGACAGTGATCGGGGATGGCTACACCTTC; CDR3aa: CASGLGTVIGDGYTF
d_gene: -; j_gene: TRBJ1-1; abundance: -; v_gene: TRBV7-8; CDR3nt: TGTGCCAGCAGCTCCGAATCAGGGGTGACTGAAGCTTTCTTT; CDR3aa: CASSSESGVTEAFF
d_gene: -; j_gene: TRBJ1-1; abundance: once; v_gene: TRBV2; CDR3nt: TGTGCCAGCAGTGCAAAGGGGGTTGTTACTGAAGCTTTCTTT; CDR3aa: CASSAKGVVTEAFF
d_gene: -; j_gene: TRBJ2-5; abundance: few; v_gene: TRBV30; CDR3nt: TGTGCCTGGAGTGTAAAATCGGTGAAGACCCAGTACTTC; CDR3aa: CAWSVKSVKTQYF
d_gene: -; j_gene: TRBJ2-1; abundance: -; v_gene: TRBV7-8; CDR3nt: TGTGCCAGCAGCTTAGAGGCCCGTTGGTTCAGGCCTTCCTACAATGAGCAGTTCTTC; CDR3aa: CASSLEARWFRPSYNEQFF
d_gene: TRBD1; j_gene: TRBJ2-5; abundance: -; v_gene: TRBV5-6; CDR3nt: TGTGCCAGCAGCCGCTTGGACAGGGATCAAGAGACCCAGTACTTC; CDR3aa: CASSRLDRDQETQYF
d_gene: TRBD2; j_gene: TRBJ2-3; abundance: -; v_gene: TRBV3-1/TRBV3-2; CDR3nt: TGTGCCAGCAGCCTCTCGGGGGGGCCCACAGATACGCAGTATTTT; CDR3aa: CASSLSGGPTDTQYF
d_gene: -; j_gene: TRBJ1-2; abundance: -; v_gene: TRBV24-1; CDR3nt: TGTGCCATAGGTGACAGGCGGGGGGATGGCTACACCTTC; CDR3aa: CAIGDRRGDGYTF
d_gene: -; j_gene: TRBJ2-3; abundance: once; v_gene: TRBV25-1; CDR3nt: TGTGCCAGCAGTGAATATAGTCGCACAGATACGCAGTATTTT; CDR3aa: CASSEYSRTDTQYF
d_gene: TRBD1; j_gene: TRBJ1-6; abundance: -; v_gene: TRBV7-9; CDR3nt: TGTGCCAGCAGCTTGGACAGGGTAGTTTCACCCCTCCACTTT; CDR3aa: CASSLDRVVSPLHF
d_gene: TRBD1; j_gene: TRBJ1-1; abundance: few; v_gene: TRBV29-1; CDR3nt: TGCAGCGTGAAGGGGGCAGGGGGCACTGAAGCTTTCTTT; CDR3aa: CSVKGAGGTEAFF
d_gene: TRBD1; j_gene: TRBJ2-1; abundance: -; v_gene: TRBV9; CDR3nt: TGTGCCAGCAGCATCTCCGGGACAGGGCTAAATGAGCAGTTCTTC; CDR3aa: CASSISGTGLNEQFF
d_gene: -; j_gene: TRBJ2-3; abundance: -; v_gene: TRBV5-6; CDR3nt: TGTGCCAGCAGCAAGGAGCGGGCCACAGATACGCAGTATTTT; CDR3aa: CASSKERATDTQYF
d_gene: -; j_gene: TRBJ2-5; abundance: -; v_gene: TRBV5-4; CDR3nt: TGTGCCAGCAGCTCGCCGGACTCCCCAGAAGAGACCCAGTACTTC; CDR3aa: CASSSPDSPEETQYF
d_gene: -; j_gene: TRBJ1-2; abundance: -; v_gene: TRBV24-1; CDR3nt: TGTGCCACCAGTGATTTGAGGGGGGGTTCCTATGGCTACACCTTC; CDR3aa: CATSDLRGGSYGYTF
d_gene: TRBD1; j_gene: TRBJ1-6; abundance: few; v_gene: TRBV19; CDR3nt: TGTGCCAGTAGTATGACAGGGGCAATAACTAGTTCACCCCTCCACTTT; CDR3aa: CASSMTGAITSSPLHF
d_gene: TRBD1; j_gene: TRBJ2-2; abundance: -; v_gene: TRBV6-5; CDR3nt: TGTGCCAGCAGTTACTTACAGGGGGCCGGGGAGCTGTTTTTT; CDR3aa: CASSYLQGAGELFF
d_gene: -; j_gene: TRBJ1-2; abundance: -; v_gene: TRBV7-2; CDR3nt: TGTGCCAGCAGCTTATGGGGCGAATATGGCTACACCTTC; CDR3aa: CASSLWGEYGYTF
d_gene: TRBD2; j_gene: TRBJ2-7; abundance: -; v_gene: TRBV9; CDR3nt: TGTGCCAGCAGCGTAACAACGGGGGGGCCGGAAGAGCAGTACTTC; CDR3aa: CASSVTTGGPEEQYF
d_gene: -; j_gene: TRBJ1-1; abundance: -; v_gene: TRBV7-8; CDR3nt: TGTGCCAGCAGCCTCAGGGTAACTGAAGCTTTCTTT; CDR3aa: CASSLRVTEAFF
d_gene: TRBD2; j_gene: TRBJ2-1; abundance: once; v_gene: TRBV7-2; CDR3nt: TGTGCCAGCAGCCCCCCTAGCGGGGCCACCTACAATGAGCAGTTCTTC; CDR3aa: CASSPPSGATYNEQFF
d_gene: -; j_gene: TRBJ2-2; abundance: -; v_gene: TRBV19; CDR3nt: TGTGCCAGTAGTATAGGGACAGCCCTGCGGGACACCGGGGAGCTGTTTTTT; CDR3aa: CASSIGTALRDTGELFF
d_gene: TRBD1; j_gene: TRBJ1-2; abundance: once; v_gene: TRBV25-1; CDR3nt: TGTGCCAGCACAGGACAGGGAGGCTACACCTTC; CDR3aa: CASTGQGGYTF
d_gene: -; j_gene: TRBJ1-3; abundance: -; v_gene: TRBV6-6; CDR3nt: TGTGCCAGCAGTTACCCCCCGGGGGAGTCCGGAAACACCATATATTTT; CDR3aa: CASSYPPGESGNTIYF
d_gene: -; j_gene: TRBJ2-7; abundance: -; v_gene: TRBV3-1/TRBV3-2; CDR3nt: TGTGCCAGCAGTGAGATTCCCGGGTCGAGTTCCTACGAGCAGTACTTC; CDR3aa: CASSEIPGSSSYEQYF
d_gene: -; j_gene: TRBJ1-3; abundance: -; v_gene: TRBV3-1/TRBV3-2; CDR3nt: TGTGCCAGCAGCCAAATTCAATCTGGAAACACCATATATTTT; CDR3aa: CASSQIQSGNTIYF
d_gene: TRBD1; j_gene: TRBJ1-3; abundance: -; v_gene: TRBV19; CDR3nt: TGTGCCAGTAGTGTTTTACCAGGGGGCTCTGGAAACACCATATATTTT; CDR3aa: CASSVLPGGSGNTIYF
d_gene: -; j_gene: TRBJ1-4; abundance: -; v_gene: TRBV6-5; CDR3nt: TGTGCCAGCAGTTACTCGGGGACTGGAAATGAAAAACTGTTTTTT; CDR3aa: CASSYSGTGNEKLFF
d_gene: -; j_gene: TRBJ1-3; abundance: -; v_gene: TRBV4-1; CDR3nt: TGCGCCAGCAGCCAAGATTTTCAGGGAAGAGGAAACACCATATATTTT; CDR3aa: CASSQDFQGRGNTIYF
d_gene: -; j_gene: TRBJ2-7; abundance: -; v_gene: TRBV13; CDR3nt: TGTGCCAGCAGCGTTAGGAGCCCTCGGACAGCAGGGTACGAGCAGTACTTC; CDR3aa: CASSVRSPRTAGYEQYF
d_gene: -; j_gene: TRBJ2-3; abundance: -; v_gene: TRBV19; CDR3nt: TGTGCCAGTAGGACAAGCGTTTGGACACCCGGTTTCACAGATACGCAGTATTTT; CDR3aa: CASRTSVWTPGFTDTQYF
d_gene: -; j_gene: TRBJ2-7; abundance: -; v_gene: TRBV30; CDR3nt: TGTGCCTGGATGGGCCGGCACTACGAGCAGTACTTC; CDR3aa: CAWMGRHYEQYF
d_gene: -; j_gene: TRBJ2-3; abundance: -; v_gene: TRBV7-2; CDR3nt: TGTGCCAGCAGCTTATATGGGGCGGATACGCAGTATTTT; CDR3aa: CASSLYGADTQYF
d_gene: TRBD2; j_gene: TRBJ2-1; abundance: once; v_gene: TRBV7-2; CDR3nt: TGTGCCAGCAGCTTAGACGGGACTAGCGGCCACAATGAGCAGTTCTTC; CDR3aa: CASSLDGTSGHNEQFF
d_gene: TRBD1; j_gene: TRBJ2-3; abundance: -; v_gene: TRBV6-6; CDR3nt: TGTGCCAGCAGTTTCGGACAGGGGGACACAGATACGCAGTATTTT; CDR3aa: CASSFGQGDTDTQYF
d_gene: -; j_gene: TRBJ1-1; abundance: once; v_gene: TRBV30; CDR3nt: TGTGCCTGGAGTTTGGTGGCGAACACTGAAGCTTTCTTT; CDR3aa: CAWSLVANTEAFF